The subject of this entry is one TCR beta chain. No antigen is known for it. The CDR3 spans 14 residues. V lost 2 bases and J 1 base, leaving 8 bases between the germline ends. CDR1 and CDR2 from the germline V gene are ENHRY and SYGVKD. This record belongs to a study of long-term antiretroviral therapy in people with HIV. The study's findings and limits: Clones showing expansion before ART dominated the repertoire at all time points.

Researchers report immunoSEQ v3.0 was run at survey level. The table came from immunoSEQ multiplex PCR; TCRdb's copy has only in-frame clones and leaves some out. In the table there are roughly 28,000 clones, roughly 96% of which are singletons. The samples comprised roughly 1-11 million cryopreserved PBMC ahead of DNA extraction. Sequenced here: unsorted PBMCs, sampled more than 6 years after starting antiretroviral therapy. This clonotype was obtained from a man younger than 40 with HIV. This chain connects TRBV10-3 to TRBJ1-2; D possibly corresponds to TRBD1 (5 bases). CDR3 amino acids: CAISEGDLNYGYTF. The CDR3, as DNA: TGTGCCATCAGTGAGGGGGACCTTAACTATGGCTACACCTTC.